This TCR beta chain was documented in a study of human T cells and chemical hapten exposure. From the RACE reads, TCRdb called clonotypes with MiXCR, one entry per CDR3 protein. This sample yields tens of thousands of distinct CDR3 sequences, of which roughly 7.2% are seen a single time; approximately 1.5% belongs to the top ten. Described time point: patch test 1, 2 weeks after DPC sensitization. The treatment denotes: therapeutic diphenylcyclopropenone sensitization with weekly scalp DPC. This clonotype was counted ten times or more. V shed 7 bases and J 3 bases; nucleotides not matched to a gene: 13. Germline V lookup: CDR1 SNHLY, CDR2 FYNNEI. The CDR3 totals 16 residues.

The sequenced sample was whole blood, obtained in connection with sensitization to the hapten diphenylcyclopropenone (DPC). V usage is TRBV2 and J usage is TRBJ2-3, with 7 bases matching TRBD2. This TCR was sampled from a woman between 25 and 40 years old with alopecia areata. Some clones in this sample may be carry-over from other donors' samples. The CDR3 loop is CASIQGLAGVTDTQYF. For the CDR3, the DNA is TGTGCCAGCATACAAGGTTTGGCGGGGGTAACAGATACGCAGTATTTT.